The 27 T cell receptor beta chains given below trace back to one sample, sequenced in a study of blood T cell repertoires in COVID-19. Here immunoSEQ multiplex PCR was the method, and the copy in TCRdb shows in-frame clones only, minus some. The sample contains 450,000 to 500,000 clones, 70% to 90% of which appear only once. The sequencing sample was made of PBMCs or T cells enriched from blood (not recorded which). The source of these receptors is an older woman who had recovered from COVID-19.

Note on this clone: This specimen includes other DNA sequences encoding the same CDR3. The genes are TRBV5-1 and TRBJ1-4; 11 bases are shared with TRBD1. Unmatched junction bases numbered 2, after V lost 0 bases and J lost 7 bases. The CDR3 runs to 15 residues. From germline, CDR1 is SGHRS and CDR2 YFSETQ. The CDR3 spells CASSLGTGGGEKLFF. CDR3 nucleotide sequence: TGCGCCAGCAGCTTGGGGACAGGGGGCGGTGAAAAACTGTTTTTT.

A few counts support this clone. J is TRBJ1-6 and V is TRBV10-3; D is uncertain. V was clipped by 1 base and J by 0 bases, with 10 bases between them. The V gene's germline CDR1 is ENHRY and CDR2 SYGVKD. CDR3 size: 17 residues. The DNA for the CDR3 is TGTGCCATCAGTGAGTTGGTTCCGAGCTCCTATAATTCACCCCTCCACTTT. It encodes CAISELVPSSYNSPLHF.

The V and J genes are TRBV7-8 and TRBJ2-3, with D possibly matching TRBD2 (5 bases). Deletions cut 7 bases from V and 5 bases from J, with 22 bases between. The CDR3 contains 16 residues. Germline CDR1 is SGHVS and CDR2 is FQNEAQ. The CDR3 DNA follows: TGTGCCAGCATCCCTTCGAGTGCGGGTGGGAGAGATACGCAGTATTTT. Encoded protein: CASIPSSAGGRDTQYF. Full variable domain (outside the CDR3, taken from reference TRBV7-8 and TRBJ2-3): GAGVSQSPRYKVAKRGQDVALRCDPISGHVSLFWYQQALGQGPEFLTYFQNEAQLDKSGLPSDRFFAERPEGSVSTLKIQRTQQEDSAVYLCASIPSSAGGRDTQYFGPGTRLTVL.

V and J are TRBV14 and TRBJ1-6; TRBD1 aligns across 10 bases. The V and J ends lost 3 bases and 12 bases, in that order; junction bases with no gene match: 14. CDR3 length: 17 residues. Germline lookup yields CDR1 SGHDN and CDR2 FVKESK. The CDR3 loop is CASSHTNPGQGIVPLHF. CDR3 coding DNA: TGTGCCAGCAGCCATACTAACCCGGGACAGGGGATAGTACCCCTCCACTTT. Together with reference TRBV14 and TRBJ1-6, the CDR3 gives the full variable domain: EAGVTQFPSHSVIEKGQTVTLRCDPISGHDNLYWYRRVMGKEIKFLLHFVKESKQDESGMPNNRFLAERTGGTYSTLKVQPAELEDSGVYFCASSHTNPGQGIVPLHFGNGTRLTVT.

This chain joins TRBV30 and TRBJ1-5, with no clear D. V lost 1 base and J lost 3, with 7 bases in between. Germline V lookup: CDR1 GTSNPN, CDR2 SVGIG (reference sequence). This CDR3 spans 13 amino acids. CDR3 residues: CAWSDGDNQPQHF. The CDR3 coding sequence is TGTGCCTGGAGTGATGGAGACAATCAGCCCCAGCATTTT.

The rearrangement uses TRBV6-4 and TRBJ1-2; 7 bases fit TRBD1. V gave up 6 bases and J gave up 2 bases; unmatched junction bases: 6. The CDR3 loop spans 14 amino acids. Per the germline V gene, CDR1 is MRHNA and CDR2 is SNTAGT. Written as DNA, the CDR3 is TGTGCCAGCAGGCCCGGGACAGTCAACTATGGCTACACCTTC. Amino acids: CASRPGTVNYGYTF.

The DNA for the CDR3 is TGTGCCAGCAGCTTCCCGACTAGCGGGGGCAATGAGCAGTTCTTC. It specifies CASSFPTSGGNEQFF. This rearrangement joins TRBV11-2 to TRBJ2-1; 12 nucleotides agree with TRBD2. There are 15 residues in the CDR3. The germline V gene has CDR1 SGHAT and CDR2 FQNNGV. V lost 3 bases, J lost 6 bases, and 3 bases stayed unmatched.

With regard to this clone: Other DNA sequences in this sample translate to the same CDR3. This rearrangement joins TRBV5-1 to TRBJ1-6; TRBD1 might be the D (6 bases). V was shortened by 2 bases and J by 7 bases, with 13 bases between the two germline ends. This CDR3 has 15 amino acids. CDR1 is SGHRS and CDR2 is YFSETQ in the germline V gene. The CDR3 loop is CASSLEQGGNSPLHF. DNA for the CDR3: TGCGCCAGCAGCTTAGAACAGGGTGGCAATTCACCCCTCCACTTT. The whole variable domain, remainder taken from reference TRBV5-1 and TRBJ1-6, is KAGVTQTPRYLIKTRGQQVTLSCSPISGHRSVSWYQQTPGQGLQFLFEYFSETQRNKGNFPGRFSGRQFSNSRSEMNVSTLELGDSALYLCASSLEQGGNSPLHFGNGTRLTVT.

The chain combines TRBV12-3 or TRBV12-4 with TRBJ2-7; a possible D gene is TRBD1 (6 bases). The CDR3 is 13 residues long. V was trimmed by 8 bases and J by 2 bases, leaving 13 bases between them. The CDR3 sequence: CASGNRVTYEQYV. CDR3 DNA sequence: TGTGCCAGCGGCAACAGGGTAACCTACGAGCAGTACGTC.

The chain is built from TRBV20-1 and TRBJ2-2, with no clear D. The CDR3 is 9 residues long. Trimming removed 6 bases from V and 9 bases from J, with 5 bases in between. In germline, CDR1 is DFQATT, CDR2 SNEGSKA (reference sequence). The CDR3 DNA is TGCAGTGCCCCCAGGGAGCTGTTTTTT. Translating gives CSAPRELFF.

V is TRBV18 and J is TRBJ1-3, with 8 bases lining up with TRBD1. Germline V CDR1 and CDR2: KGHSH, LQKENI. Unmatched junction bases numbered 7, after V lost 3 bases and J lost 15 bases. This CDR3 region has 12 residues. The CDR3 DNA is TGTGCCAGCTCACCCGAGGGACAGGTCGCATATTTT. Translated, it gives CASSPEGQVAYF.

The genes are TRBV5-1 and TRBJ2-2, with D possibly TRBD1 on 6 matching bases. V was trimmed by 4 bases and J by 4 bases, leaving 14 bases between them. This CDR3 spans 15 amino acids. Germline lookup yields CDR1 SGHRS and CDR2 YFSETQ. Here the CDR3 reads CASSQGHPGTGELFF. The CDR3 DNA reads TGCGCCAGCAGCCAGGGACACCCGGGCACCGGGGAGCTGTTTTTT.

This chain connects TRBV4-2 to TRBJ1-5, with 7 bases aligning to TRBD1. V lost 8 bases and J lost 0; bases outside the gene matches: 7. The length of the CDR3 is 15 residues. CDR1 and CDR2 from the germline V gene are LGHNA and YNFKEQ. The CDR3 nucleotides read TGTGCCAGCTCCCCGGACAGGATTAGCAATCAGCCCCAGCATTTT. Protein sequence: CASSPDRISNQPQHF.

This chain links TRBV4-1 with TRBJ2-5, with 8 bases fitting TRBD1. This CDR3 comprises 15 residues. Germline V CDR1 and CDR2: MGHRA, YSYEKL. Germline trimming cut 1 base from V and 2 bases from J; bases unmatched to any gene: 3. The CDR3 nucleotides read TGCGCCAGCAGCCAAGTTGGGACAGGACAAGAGACCCAGTACTTC. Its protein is CASSQVGTGQETQYF.

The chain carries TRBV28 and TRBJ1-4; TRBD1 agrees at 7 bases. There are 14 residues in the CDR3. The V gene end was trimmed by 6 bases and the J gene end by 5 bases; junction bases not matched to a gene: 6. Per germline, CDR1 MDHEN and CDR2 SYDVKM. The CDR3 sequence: CASRQPTGNEKLFF. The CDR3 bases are TGTGCCAGCAGGCAACCGACAGGGAATGAAAAACTGTTTTTT.

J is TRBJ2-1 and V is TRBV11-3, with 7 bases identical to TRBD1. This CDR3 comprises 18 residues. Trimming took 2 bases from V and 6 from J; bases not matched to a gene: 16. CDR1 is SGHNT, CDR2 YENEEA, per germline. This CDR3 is CASSLSDLGQTHFNEQFF. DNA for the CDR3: TGTGCCAGCAGCTTATCCGACCTGGGACAGACCCATTTCAATGAGCAGTTCTTC. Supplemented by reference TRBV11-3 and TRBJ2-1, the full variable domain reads EAGVVQSPRYKIIEKKQPVAFWCNPISGHNTLYWYLQNLGQGPELLIRYENEEAVDDSQLPKDRFSAERLKGVDSTLKIQPAELGDSAVYLCASSLSDLGQTHFNEQFFGPGTRLTVL.

The CDR3 protein is CASSIYRGTEAFF. In nucleotides, the CDR3 is TGTGCCAGCAGCATCTACAGGGGTACTGAAGCTTTCTTT. The rearrangement joins TRBV7-6 to TRBJ1-1, with 7 bases fitting TRBD1. There are 13 residues in the CDR3. With V trimmed by 5 bases and J by 5 bases, 5 bases remained unmatched. Germline V gene sequence: CDR1 SGHVS, CDR2 FNYEAQ.

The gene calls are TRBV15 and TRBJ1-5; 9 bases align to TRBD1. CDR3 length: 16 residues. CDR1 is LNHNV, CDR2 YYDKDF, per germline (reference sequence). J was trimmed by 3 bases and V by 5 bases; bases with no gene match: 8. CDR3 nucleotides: TGTGCCACCAGCCCTCCGGGACAGGGTTACAATCAGCCCCAGCATTTT. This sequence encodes CATSPPGQGYNQPQHF.

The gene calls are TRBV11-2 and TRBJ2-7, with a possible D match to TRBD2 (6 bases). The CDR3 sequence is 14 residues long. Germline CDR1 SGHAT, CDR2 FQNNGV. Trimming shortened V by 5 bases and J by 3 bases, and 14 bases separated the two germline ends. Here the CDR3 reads CASSPRTIFYEQYF. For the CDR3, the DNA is TGTGCCAGCAGCCCGAGGACTATCTTCTACGAGCAGTACTTC.

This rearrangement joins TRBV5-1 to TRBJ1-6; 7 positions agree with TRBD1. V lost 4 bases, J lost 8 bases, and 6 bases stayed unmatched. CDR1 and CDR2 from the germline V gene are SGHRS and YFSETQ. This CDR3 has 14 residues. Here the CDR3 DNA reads TGCGCCAGCAGCCAGACAGGACAGGATTCACCCCTCCACTTT. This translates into CASSQTGQDSPLHF.

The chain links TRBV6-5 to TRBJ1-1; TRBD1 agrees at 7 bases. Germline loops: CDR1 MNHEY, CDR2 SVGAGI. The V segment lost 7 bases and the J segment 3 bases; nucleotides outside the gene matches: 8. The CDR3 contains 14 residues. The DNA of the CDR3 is TGTGCCAGCATATCGGACAGGTGGGACACTGAAGCTTTCTTT. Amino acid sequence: CASISDRWDTEAFF.

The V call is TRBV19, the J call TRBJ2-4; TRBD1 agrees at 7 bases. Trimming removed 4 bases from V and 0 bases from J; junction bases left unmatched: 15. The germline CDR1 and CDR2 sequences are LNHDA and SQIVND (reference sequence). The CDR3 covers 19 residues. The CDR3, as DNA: TGTGCCAGTAGTACCGTTCGAGGGGGCGCTTCCATAGCCAAAAACATTCAGTACTTC. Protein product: CASSTVRGGASIAKNIQYF.

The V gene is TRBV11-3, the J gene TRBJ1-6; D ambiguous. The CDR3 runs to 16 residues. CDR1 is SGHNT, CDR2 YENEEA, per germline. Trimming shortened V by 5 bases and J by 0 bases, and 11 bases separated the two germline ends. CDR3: CASSHQVSSYNSPLHF. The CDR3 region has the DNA TGTGCCAGCAGCCACCAAGTGAGCTCCTATAATTCACCCCTCCACTTT.

The CDR3 loop is CASAAGWNSPLHF. The CDR3 DNA sequence: TGTGCCAGCGCCGCGGGTTGGAATTCACCCCTCCACTTT. The chain recombines TRBV28 with TRBJ1-6; D is undetermined. CDR1 MDHEN and CDR2 SYDVKM come from the germline V gene. This CDR3 comprises 13 residues. V dropped 8 bases and J dropped 7 bases, with 12 bases sitting between them.

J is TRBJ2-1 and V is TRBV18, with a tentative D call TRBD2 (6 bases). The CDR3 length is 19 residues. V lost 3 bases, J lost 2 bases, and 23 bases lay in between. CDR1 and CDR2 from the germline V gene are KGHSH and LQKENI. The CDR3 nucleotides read TGTGCCAGCTCACCCTCCGGGACCCTTACTGGAGGGCCCTACAATGAGCAGTTCTTC. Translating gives CASSPSGTLTGGPYNEQFF.

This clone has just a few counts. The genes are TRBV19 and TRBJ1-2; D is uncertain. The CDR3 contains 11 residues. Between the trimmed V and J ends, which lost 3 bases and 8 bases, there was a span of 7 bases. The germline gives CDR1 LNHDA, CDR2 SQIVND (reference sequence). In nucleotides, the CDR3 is TGTGCCAGTAGTATCTTCTCCGGCTACACCTTC. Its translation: CASSIFSGYTF.

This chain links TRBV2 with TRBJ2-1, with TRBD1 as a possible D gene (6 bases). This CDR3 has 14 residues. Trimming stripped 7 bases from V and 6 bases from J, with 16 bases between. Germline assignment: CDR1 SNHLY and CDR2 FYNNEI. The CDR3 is CASKIQGLRNEQFF. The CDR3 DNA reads TGTGCCAGCAAGATTCAGGGGCTTCGCAATGAGCAGTTCTTC.